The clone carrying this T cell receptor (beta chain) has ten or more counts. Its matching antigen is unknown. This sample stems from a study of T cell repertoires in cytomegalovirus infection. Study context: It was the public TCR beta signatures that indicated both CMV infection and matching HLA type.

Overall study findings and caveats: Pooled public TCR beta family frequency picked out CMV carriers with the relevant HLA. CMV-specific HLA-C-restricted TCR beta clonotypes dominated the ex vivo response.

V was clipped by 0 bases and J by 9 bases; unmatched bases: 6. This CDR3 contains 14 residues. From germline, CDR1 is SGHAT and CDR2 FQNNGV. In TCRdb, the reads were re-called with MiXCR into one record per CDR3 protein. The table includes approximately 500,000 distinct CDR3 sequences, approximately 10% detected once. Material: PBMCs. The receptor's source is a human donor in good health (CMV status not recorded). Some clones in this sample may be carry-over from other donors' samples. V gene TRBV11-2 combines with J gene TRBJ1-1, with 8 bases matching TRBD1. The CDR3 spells CASSLEGDRGQAFF. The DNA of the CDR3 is TGTGCCAGCAGCTTAGAAGGAGACAGGGGTCAAGCTTTCTTT.